Listed below are T cell receptor beta chains from one sample, sequenced in a study of Graves' ophthalmopathy and Graves' hyperthyroidism. TCRdb used MiXCR to reprocess the multiplex PCR reads, holding one entry per CDR3 protein. In the table there are over a million distinct CDR3 sequences, 35% to 40% of which are singletons. Sequencing input: peripheral blood or thyroid tissue (not recorded which). The receptors here all came from an adult man with Graves' hyperthyroidism. The CDR3 runs from the conserved cysteine through the conserved F or W. The order of the fields is J gene, clone size, D gene, V gene, CDR3 protein, CDR3 DNA. The D gene is left open where the match is weak. Not every row has a clone size; where given, it reads once, few, many or a size class.

j_call: TRBJ1-1
clone_size: many
d_call: .
v_call: TRBV5-5
cdr3_aa: CASSLGPRDTEAFF
cdr3_nt: TGTGCCAGCAGCTTGGGGCCCAGGGACACTGAAGCTTTCTTT

j_call: TRBJ1-1
clone_size: many
d_call: TRBD1
v_call: TRBV19
cdr3_aa: CASSIGGQGGTEAFF
cdr3_nt: TGTGCCAGTAGTATAGGGGGACAGGGCGGCACTGAAGCTTTCTTT

j_call: TRBJ2-7
clone_size: .
d_call: .
v_call: TRBV20-1
cdr3_aa: CSASARGVPDTQYF
cdr3_nt: TGCAGTGCTAGTGCGAGGGGGGTCCCAGATACGCAGTACTTC

j_call: TRBJ1-2
clone_size: .
d_call: .
v_call: TRBV10-3
cdr3_aa: CAISELNYGYTF
cdr3_nt: TGTGCCATCAGTGAGTTAAACTATGGCTACACCTTC

j_call: TRBJ2-7
clone_size: many
d_call: .
v_call: TRBV20-1
cdr3_aa: CSARALGYEQYF
cdr3_nt: TGCAGTGCTAGAGCGCTAGGGTACGAGCAGTACTTC

j_call: TRBJ2-7
clone_size: .
d_call: TRBD1
v_call: TRBV20-1
cdr3_aa: CSYRGQNEQYF
cdr3_nt: TGCAGTTACAGGGGGCAGAACGAGCAGTACTTC

j_call: TRBJ1-5
clone_size: .
d_call: .
v_call: TRBV7-9
cdr3_aa: CASSLSRDGGRPQHF
cdr3_nt: TGTGCCAGCAGCTTAAGTCGGGACGGCGGGCGGCCCCAGCATTTT

j_call: TRBJ1-1
clone_size: .
d_call: .
v_call: TRBV4-3
cdr3_aa: CASSQRGGSTEAFF
cdr3_nt: TGCGCCAGCAGCCAACGGGGAGGAAGCACTGAAGCTTTCTTT

j_call: TRBJ2-5
clone_size: .
d_call: .
v_call: TRBV7-9
cdr3_aa: CASSLGGGRDTQYF
cdr3_nt: TGTGCCAGCAGCTTAGGTGGGGGGCGCGACACCCAGTACTTC

j_call: TRBJ2-7
clone_size: few
d_call: .
v_call: TRBV11-2
cdr3_aa: CASSSPDTYEQYF
cdr3_nt: TGTGCCAGCAGCTCCCCGGATACCTACGAGCAGTACTTC

j_call: TRBJ2-5
clone_size: .
d_call: .
v_call: TRBV12-3/TRBV12-4
cdr3_aa: CASSPPDREDRETQYF
cdr3_nt: TGTGCCAGCAGCCCTCCGGACAGAGAAGATAGAGAGACCCAGTACTTC

j_call: TRBJ1-2
clone_size: many
d_call: .
v_call: TRBV5-8
cdr3_aa: CASSLGDNDYGYTF
cdr3_nt: TGTGCCAGCAGCTTGGGGGACAACGACTATGGCTACACCTTC

j_call: TRBJ1-2
clone_size: many
d_call: .
v_call: TRBV20-1
cdr3_aa: CSARGSLGYTF
cdr3_nt: TGCAGTGCCCGGGGGAGTTTGGGCTACACCTTC

j_call: TRBJ2-5
clone_size: .
d_call: TRBD2
v_call: TRBV15
cdr3_aa: CATSRDILAAPVETQYF
cdr3_nt: TGTGCCACCAGCAGAGATATCCTAGCGGCCCCCGTGGAGACCCAGTACTTC

j_call: TRBJ1-1
clone_size: .
d_call: .
v_call: TRBV29-1
cdr3_aa: CSVARASTEAFF
cdr3_nt: TGCAGCGTTGCCAGGGCTAGCACTGAAGCTTTCTTT

j_call: TRBJ2-7
clone_size: .
d_call: .
v_call: TRBV7-2
cdr3_aa: CASSLTASSMGLGEQYF
cdr3_nt: TGTGCCAGCAGCTTAACGGCGTCTAGCATGGGTTTGGGCGAGCAGTACTTC

j_call: TRBJ2-2
clone_size: few
d_call: .
v_call: TRBV2
cdr3_aa: CASRELGTGELFF
cdr3_nt: TGTGCCAGCAGGGAATTGGGCACCGGGGAGCTGTTTTTT

j_call: TRBJ2-5
clone_size: once
d_call: .
v_call: TRBV7-2
cdr3_aa: CASRRADYDETQYF
cdr3_nt: TGTGCCAGCAGACGCGCAGACTATGATGAGACCCAGTACTTC

j_call: TRBJ1-2
clone_size: many
d_call: .
v_call: TRBV7-8
cdr3_aa: CASSLGGRAGGYTF
cdr3_nt: TGTGCCAGCAGCTTAGGAGGCAGGGCTGGAGGCTACACCTTC

j_call: TRBJ1-3
clone_size: .
d_call: .
v_call: TRBV29-1
cdr3_aa: CSVDTSGVNTIYF
cdr3_nt: TGCAGCGTTGACACTAGCGGGGTAAACACCATATATTTT

j_call: TRBJ2-6
clone_size: .
d_call: TRBD1
v_call: TRBV6-5
cdr3_aa: CASSYSGQGYSGANVLTF
cdr3_nt: TGTGCCAGCAGTTACTCGGGACAGGGGTACTCTGGGGCCAACGTCCTGACCTTC

j_call: TRBJ2-7
clone_size: .
d_call: TRBD1
v_call: TRBV20-1
cdr3_aa: CSYPTGQGAYEQYF
cdr3_nt: TGCAGTTATCCAACGGGACAGGGGGCGTACGAGCAGTACTTC

j_call: TRBJ2-7
clone_size: .
d_call: TRBD2
v_call: TRBV7-2
cdr3_aa: CASSVREVGYEQYF
cdr3_nt: TGTGCCAGCAGCGTTCGGGAGGTGGGCTACGAGCAGTACTTC

j_call: TRBJ2-6
clone_size: .
d_call: TRBD1
v_call: TRBV14
cdr3_aa: CASSQPGTGPSGANVLTF
cdr3_nt: TGTGCCAGCAGCCAACCCGGGACAGGTCCCTCTGGGGCCAACGTCCTGACTTTC

j_call: TRBJ2-3
clone_size: .
d_call: .
v_call: TRBV20-1
cdr3_aa: CSARKTDTQYF
cdr3_nt: TGCAGTGCTAGAAAGACAGATACGCAGTATTTT

j_call: TRBJ1-5
clone_size: .
d_call: .
v_call: TRBV9
cdr3_aa: CASSSMQGFNQPQHF
cdr3_nt: TGTGCCAGCAGTTCTATGCAGGGGTTTAATCAGCCCCAGCATTTT

j_call: TRBJ2-7
clone_size: once
d_call: .
v_call: TRBV27
cdr3_aa: CASSFRDGGREQYF
cdr3_nt: TGTGCCAGCAGTTTCAGGGACGGAGGACGCGAGCAGTACTTC

j_call: TRBJ2-5
clone_size: .
d_call: .
v_call: TRBV7-2
cdr3_aa: CASSRVKPHETQYF
cdr3_nt: TGTGCCAGCAGCCGGGTCAAACCCCATGAGACCCAGTACTTC

j_call: TRBJ1-6
clone_size: .
d_call: .
v_call: TRBV28
cdr3_aa: CASSQSGSSYNSPLHF
cdr3_nt: TGTGCCAGCAGTCAGAGCGGGAGTTCCTATAATTCACCCCTCCACTTT

j_call: TRBJ2-7
clone_size: .
d_call: .
v_call: TRBV7-6
cdr3_aa: CASSVAGTGSSYEQYF
cdr3_nt: TGTGCCAGCAGCGTGGCCGGGACCGGCAGCTCCTACGAGCAGTACTTC

j_call: TRBJ1-5
clone_size: .
d_call: TRBD1
v_call: TRBV30
cdr3_aa: CAWSPGGTEPQHF
cdr3_nt: TGTGCCTGGAGTCCAGGGGGGACGGAGCCCCAGCATTTT

j_call: TRBJ2-7
clone_size: many
d_call: TRBD2
v_call: TRBV11-2
cdr3_aa: CASTSPSGGYEQYF
cdr3_nt: TGTGCCAGCACCTCGCCTAGCGGGGGCTACGAGCAGTACTTC

j_call: TRBJ1-4
clone_size: many
d_call: .
v_call: TRBV10-3
cdr3_aa: CAISQGSNEKLFF
cdr3_nt: TGTGCCATCAGTCAGGGCTCTAATGAAAAACTGTTTTTT

j_call: TRBJ2-5
clone_size: many
d_call: TRBD1
v_call: TRBV29-1
cdr3_aa: CSVRDRGNDGEYF
cdr3_nt: TGCAGCGTTCGGGACAGGGGTAATGATGGGGAGTACTTC